Shown below are 22 T cell receptor beta chains from a single sample sequenced in a study of shared clonotypes between healthy human individuals. Using immunoSEQ multiplex PCR, the repertoire was profiled, and TCRdb retains in-frame clones only, with some absent. Of hundreds of thousands of clones listed, 95% to 96% are singletons. Selected positively for CCR7 and CD45RO-negative, naive CD8 cells excluded terminally differentiated effector memory CD45RA+ cells. Sequencing was carried out using naive CD8+ T cells sorted from blood. Every receptor here comes from a woman aged 25 to 39 in good health.

Notes on this clone: The same CDR3 is also encoded by other DNA sequences in this sample. This rearrangement joins TRBV27 to TRBJ2-2; D might be TRBD2 (5 bases). The CDR3 contains 15 residues. The V gene's germline CDR1 is MNHEY and CDR2 SMNVEV (reference sequence). Deletions cut 5 bases from V and 1 base from J, with 11 bases between. The CDR3 reads CASSLLGVNTGELFF. Written as DNA, the CDR3 is TGTGCCAGCAGTCTCCTGGGAGTGAACACCGGGGAGCTGTTTTTT.

The rearrangement uses TRBV7-2 and TRBJ2-6; 8 bases align to TRBD1. CDR1 SGHTA and CDR2 FQGNSA come from the germline V gene. The CDR3 consists of 12 residues. Losses at the gene ends were 3 bases for V and 12 bases for J; bases not matched to a gene: 1. The CDR3 bases are TGTGCCAGCAGCTTGACAGGGGTCGTCCTGACTTTC. Protein: CASSLTGVVLTF.

The CDR3: CASSLGAETIKSSYNEQFF. Here the CDR3 DNA reads TGTGCCAGCAGCTTAGGGGCAGAGACCATCAAAAGCTCCTACAATGAGCAGTTCTTC. This chain links TRBV11-2 with TRBJ2-1; no definite D call. Trimming stripped 1 base from V and 0 bases from J, with 19 bases between. The length of the CDR3 is 19 residues. CDR1 is SGHAT, CDR2 FQNNGV, per germline. The complete variable domain, with remaining parts taken from reference TRBV11-2 and TRBJ2-1, reads EAGVAQSPRYKIIEKRQSVAFWCNPISGHATLYWYQQILGQGPKLLIQFQNNGVVDDSQLPKDRFSAERLKGVDSTLKIQPAKLEDSAVYLCASSLGAETIKSSYNEQFFGPGTRLTVL.

This clone has a handful of counts. V is TRBV28 and J is TRBJ1-1; D ambiguous. Germline loops: CDR1 MDHEN, CDR2 SYDVKM. The CDR3 has 13 amino acids. Trimming shortened V by 2 bases and J by 5 bases, and 9 bases separated the two germline ends. The CDR3 reads CASSLGFGTEAFF. In nucleotides, the CDR3 is TGTGCCAGCAGTTTAGGGTTTGGGACTGAAGCTTTCTTT.

This clone showed up just once. This chain uses TRBV19 with TRBJ2-1; tentative D call: TRBD2 (5 bases). The CDR3 totals 12 residues. Trimming shortened V by 8 bases and J by 4 bases, and 9 bases separated the two germline ends. Germline V CDR1 and CDR2: LNHDA, SQIVND (reference sequence). CDR3 residues: CASLGEYNEQFF. CDR3 DNA: TGTGCCAGTCTGGGAGAATACAATGAGCAGTTCTTC. The entire variable domain, with the rest obtained from reference TRBV19 and TRBJ2-1, is as follows: DGGITQSPKYLFRKEGQNVTLSCEQNLNHDAMYWYRQDPGQGLRLIYYSQIVNDFQKGDIAEGYSVSREKKESFPLTVTSAQKNPTAFYLCASLGEYNEQFFGPGTRLTVL.

This clone was detected only once. V and J are TRBV5-4 and TRBJ2-7; the D is unclear. Germline CDR1 is SGHNT and CDR2 is YYREEE (reference sequence). Deletions cut 1 base from V and 5 bases from J, with 7 bases between. The CDR3 has 12 residues. CDR3 in DNA: TGTGCCAGCAGCTTGTTTAAGGACGAGCAGTACTTC. Amino acid sequence: CASSLFKDEQYF.

J is TRBJ2-7 and V is TRBV7-8; TRBD2 matches at 10 bases. Germline V lookup: CDR1 SGHVS, CDR2 FQNEAQ. After removal of 5 bases from V and 3 bases from J, the junction contained 16 bases not matched to a gene. The CDR3 is made up of 18 amino acids. CDR3 coding DNA: TGTGCCAGCAGCCCCAGACTAGCGGGTTCCTCTACAAACTACGAGCAGTACTTC. It yields the protein CASSPRLAGSSTNYEQYF.

V is TRBV5-6 and J is TRBJ2-7; 8 nucleotides line up with TRBD2. The CDR3 is 14 amino acids. Germline V gene lookup returns CDR1 SGHDT and CDR2 YYEEEE. V lost 4 bases, J lost 0 bases, and 3 bases stayed unmatched. The CDR3 region is CASSHSGNSYEQYF. CDR3 DNA sequence: TGTGCCAGCAGCCATAGCGGGAACTCCTACGAGCAGTACTTC.

The rearrangement uses TRBV2 and TRBJ2-5; 8 bases align to TRBD1. The trim removed 6 bases at V and 0 bases at J, leaving 3 bases unmatched. The germline CDR1 and CDR2 sequences are SNHLY and FYNNEI. The CDR3 runs to 14 residues. CDR3 protein: CASSKQGDQETQYF. The CDR3 DNA is TGTGCCAGCAGCAAACAGGGGGACCAAGAGACCCAGTACTTC.

J is TRBJ2-1 and V is TRBV4-2; the D is unclear. The CDR3 runs to 13 residues. The germline V gene encodes CDR1 LGHNA and CDR2 YNFKEQ. V lost 6 bases, J lost 9 bases, and 15 bases lay in between. This CDR3 is CASRTPDGGEQFF. Written as DNA, the CDR3 is TGTGCCAGCAGAACCCCTGATGGCGGTGAGCAGTTCTTC.

This chain joins TRBV7-9 and TRBJ1-2; tentatively, D is TRBD1 (5 bases). This CDR3 contains 14 residues. Germline CDR1 SEHNR, CDR2 FQNEAQ (reference sequence). V lost 1 base and J lost 7, with 13 bases in between. The chain's CDR3 is CASSLDSPGGGYTF. The CDR3 region has the DNA TGTGCCAGCAGCTTAGATTCGCCGGGGGGTGGCTACACCTTC.

On this clone: The germline gene is not matched at one end of the junction; a read error may be the cause. The chain employs TRBV13 and TRBJ2-7; D remains ambiguous. CDR3 length: 12 residues. In germline, CDR1 is PRHDT, CDR2 FYEKMQ (reference sequence). CDR3 in amino acids: CASSLSAESLFF. CDR3 coding DNA: TGTGCCAGCAGCTTATCGGCGGAGTCACTTTTCTTC. The variable domain in full, completed from reference TRBV13 and TRBJ2-7, reads AAGVIQSPRHLIKEKRETATLKCYPIPRHDTVYWYQQGPGQDPQFLISFYEKMQSDKGSIPDRFSAQQFSDYHSELNMSSLELGDSALYFCASSLSAESLFFGPGTRLTVT.

This chain connects TRBV6-5 to TRBJ2-2, with 13 bases matching TRBD2. Germline V gene sequence: CDR1 MNHEY, CDR2 SVGAGI. V trimming: 5 bases; J trimming: 6 bases; junction bases outside the gene matches: 3. The CDR3 loop spans 15 amino acids. CDR3 nucleotide sequence: TGTGCCAGCAGTCCTACTAGCGGGAGGGCCGGGGAGCTGTTTTTT. Its protein is CASSPTSGRAGELFF.

The chain joins TRBV28 to TRBJ2-2, with TRBD2 matching over 7 bases. The germline V gene encodes CDR1 MDHEN and CDR2 SYDVKM. The CDR3 is made up of 16 amino acids. The V and J ends lost 3 bases and 6 bases, in that order; junction bases with no gene match: 10. This CDR3 is CASSFLAGWSSGELFF. CDR3 sequence (DNA): TGTGCCAGCAGTTTTTTAGCGGGTTGGAGTTCCGGGGAGCTGTTTTTT. Filled out from reference TRBV28 and TRBJ2-2, the complete variable domain reads DVKVTQSSRYLVKRTGEKVFLECVQDMDHENMFWYRQDPGLGLRLIYFSYDVKMKEKGDIPEGYSVSREKKERFSLILESASTNQTSMYLCASSFLAGWSSGELFFGEGSRLTVL.

CDR3 in amino acids: CASSQDLPTARPTEAFF. The CDR3, as DNA: TGTGCCAGCAGCCAAGATCTACCGACAGCGAGGCCCACTGAAGCTTTCTTT. This sequence joins TRBV4-2 and TRBJ1-1; D might be TRBD1 (5 bases). This CDR3 contains 17 residues. Germline CDR1 and CDR2: LGHNA and YNFKEQ. The germline V and J ends were trimmed by 0 bases and 4 bases, with 18 bases remaining between them.

In this sample, this clone turned up once. V is TRBV6-5 and J is TRBJ1-1; D is unclear. This CDR3 spans 11 amino acids. Looked up from germline, CDR1 is MNHEY and CDR2 is SVGAGI. The ends were cut back, 7 bases at V and 10 bases at J, with 13 bases in the middle. CDR3 in DNA: TGTGCCAGCACCCCCTGGGATGTAGCTTTCTTT. Translated, it gives CASTPWDVAFF.

The V gene is TRBV19, the J gene TRBJ2-7; 7 bases agree with TRBD2. Unmatched junction bases numbered 12, after V lost 10 bases and J lost 3 bases. CDR1 is LNHDA and CDR2 is SQIVND in the germline V gene (reference sequence). This CDR3 comprises 14 residues. CDR3 sequence reads: CATRGNGRRYEQYF. The DNA for the CDR3 is TGTGCCACCCGGGGGAACGGGAGGCGCTACGAGCAGTACTTC.

This chain links TRBV28 with TRBJ2-7; D call uncertain. This CDR3 has 13 residues. V was clipped by 5 bases and J by 1 base, with 9 bases between them. Germline CDR1 and CDR2: MDHEN and SYDVKM. The CDR3 nucleotides read TGTGCCAGCAGTCTTGGCCGGTCCTACGAGCAGTACTTC. It specifies CASSLGRSYEQYF.

This chain joins TRBV6-5 and TRBJ1-2; D remains unclear. Germline CDR1 MNHEY, CDR2 SVGAGI. Trimming left V 2 bases short and J 2 bases short, with 15 bases between. The CDR3 sequence is 16 residues long. The CDR3 protein is CASSYPGWKSNYGYTF. For the CDR3, the DNA is TGTGCCAGCAGTTACCCGGGCTGGAAATCAAACTATGGCTACACCTTC.

The chain has TRBV4-1 and TRBJ2-1, with D hard to call. V lost 1 base, J lost 9 bases, and 10 bases lay in between. This CDR3 has 13 amino acids. Germline V lookup: CDR1 MGHRA, CDR2 YSYEKL. The CDR3 coding sequence is TGCGCCAGCAGCCAAGTTGGGGATGGTGAGCAGTTCTTC. Translating it yields CASSQVGDGEQFF.

The chain is built from TRBV29-1 and TRBJ1-1, with 7 bases matching TRBD1. Germline V lookup: CDR1 SQVTM, CDR2 ANQGSEA. CDR3 length equals 15 residues. V trimming: 6 bases; J trimming: 0 bases; junction bases outside the gene matches: 10. The chain's CDR3 is CSVGTVSDMNTEAFF. The CDR3 region has the DNA TGCAGCGTGGGGACAGTGAGTGACATGAACACTGAAGCTTTCTTT.

The chain links TRBV19 to TRBJ2-7; 9 nucleotides align to TRBD1. This CDR3 region has 15 residues. V was pared by 5 bases and J by 3 bases, with 8 bases of the junction left unmatched. Germline loops: CDR1 LNHDA, CDR2 SQIVND (reference sequence). The CDR3 nucleotides are TGTGCCAGTAGTCCAGGGACAGGGACAGGCTACGAGCAGTACTTC. This encodes CASSPGTGTGYEQYF. Looking up the rest from reference TRBV19 and TRBJ2-7 gives the full variable domain: DGGITQSPKYLFRKEGQNVTLSCEQNLNHDAMYWYRQDPGQGLRLIYYSQIVNDFQKGDIAEGYSVSREKKESFPLTVTSAQKNPTAFYLCASSPGTGTGYEQYFGPGTRLTVT.